Listed here are 29 T cell receptor beta chains from one sample, sequenced in a study of beta chain features in type 1 diabetes. The study, taken as a whole, reports: Moderate yet significant TCRB CDR3 shortening was seen in Type 1 diabetes patients in all four CD4+ subsets.

Every bit of the isolated RNA underwent reverse transcription, so sequencing read expressed TCRB transcripts. Profiled with immunoSEQ multiplex PCR; TCRdb holds only in-frame clones, not every one. The sample carries about 650,000 clones, around 11% recorded once. Their antigens remain unidentified. Sequencing was done on a sample of naive CD4+ T cells from blood. These receptor sequences come from a young man with type 1 diabetes.

This clone was seen a handful of times. The rearrangement joins TRBV7-9 to TRBJ2-7; no definite D call. CDR1 is SEHNR, CDR2 FQNEAQ, per germline (reference sequence). The CDR3 is made up of 14 amino acids. Trimming took 10 bases from V and 1 from J, leaving 17 bases between them. The CDR3 sequence is CAISGPSGSYEQYF. DNA for the CDR3: TGTGCCATATCCGGGCCTTCCGGGTCCTACGAGCAGTACTTC.

The V and J genes are TRBV11-2 and TRBJ1-1; D ambiguous. Trimming shortened V by 2 bases and J by 4 bases, and 8 bases separated the two germline ends. The CDR3 has 13 residues. Germline V gene lookup returns CDR1 SGHAT and CDR2 FQNNGV. CDR3 region: CASSLYQPTEAFF. CDR3 DNA sequence: TGTGCCAGCAGCTTATATCAGCCCACTGAAGCTTTCTTT. The full variable domain, in which reference TRBV11-2 and TRBJ1-1 provide the parts outside the CDR3, is EAGVAQSPRYKIIEKRQSVAFWCNPISGHATLYWYQQILGQGPKLLIQFQNNGVVDDSQLPKDRFSAERLKGVDSTLKIQPAKLEDSAVYLCASSLYQPTEAFFGQGTRLTVV.

The CDR3 sequence is CASRRTTGNTGELFF. The CDR3 DNA follows: TGCGCCAGCCGCAGAACGACAGGGAACACCGGGGAGCTGTTTTTT. This chain links TRBV5-1 with TRBJ2-2, with TRBD1 as a possible D gene (6 bases). Germline V gives CDR1 SGHRS, CDR2 YFSETQ. V was pared by 7 bases and J by 1 base, with 14 bases between. CDR3 length: 15 residues.

V and J are TRBV4-2 and TRBJ1-1, with no clear D. Trimming shortened V by 0 bases and J by 2 bases, and 16 bases separated the two germline ends. Per germline, CDR1 LGHNA and CDR2 YNFKEQ. The CDR3 sequence is 17 residues long. CDR3 sequence (DNA): TGTGCCAGCAGCCAAGATCAAGGGAGGAGGGTCAACACTGAAGCTTTCTTT. This codes for CASSQDQGRRVNTEAFF.

V usage is TRBV5-6 and J usage is TRBJ1-4, with D uncertain. Germline V gene data show CDR1 as SGHDT and CDR2 as YYEEEE. This CDR3 is built from 14 residues. The V and J ends lost 2 bases and 7 bases respectively, with 12 bases between them. The CDR3 nucleotides read TGTGCCAGCAGCTTACGGACCGGCGGTGAAAAACTGTTTTTT. It codes for CASSLRTGGEKLFF.

A few counts support this clone. This chain joins TRBV9 and TRBJ2-7; TRBD1 aligns across 9 bases. The CDR3 sequence is 15 residues long. Germline CDR1 reads SGDLS; CDR2 reads YYNGEE. J was trimmed by 5 bases and V by 3 bases; bases with no gene match: 9. This CDR3 reads CASSATGQGSDEQYF. The CDR3 nucleotides read TGTGCCAGCAGCGCGACGGGACAGGGCTCTGACGAGCAGTACTTC. The variable domain in full, with the rest retrieved from reference TRBV9 and TRBJ2-7, is DSGVTQTPKHLITATGQRVTLRCSPRSGDLSVYWYQQSLDQGLQFLIQYYNGEERAKGNILERFSAQQFPDLHSELNLSSLELGDSALYFCASSATGQGSDEQYFGPGTRLTVT.

This clone was counted between two and nine times. The CDR3 sequence: CSVHRGPGELFF. The DNA of the CDR3 is TGCAGCGTTCACAGGGGGCCCGGGGAGCTGTTTTTT. This sequence joins TRBV29-1 and TRBJ2-2; 9 bases map to TRBD1. The V gene's germline CDR1 is SQVTM and CDR2 ANQGSEA. This CDR3 contains 12 residues. V gave up 5 bases and J gave up 6 bases; unmatched junction bases: 1.

This clone occurred once. The chain uses TRBV6-5 and TRBJ1-2; D remains unclear. The ends were cut back, 2 bases at V and 2 bases at J, with 9 bases in the middle. Germline values: CDR1 MNHEY, CDR2 SVGAGI. CDR3 length: 14 residues. CDR3: CASSYRQSNYGYTF. As DNA, the CDR3 is TGTGCCAGCAGTTACCGACAATCCAACTATGGCTACACCTTC.

The CDR3 nucleotides are TGTGCCAGCAGCTTACAGGTCGGGGGCCCGGTCGAGACCCAGTACTTC. Encoded protein: CASSLQVGGPVETQYF. This rearrangement joins TRBV7-3 to TRBJ2-5; D may correspond to TRBD1 or TRBD2 (6 bases each). Germline lookup yields CDR1 SGHTA and CDR2 FQGTGA. CDR3 length: 16 residues. Trimming stripped 2 bases from V and 5 bases from J, with 18 bases between.

V gene TRBV9 combines with J gene TRBJ1-2; no clear D. Trimming took 0 bases from V and 4 from J, leaving 13 bases between them. Looked up from germline, CDR1 is SGDLS and CDR2 is YYNGEE. The CDR3 is 15 amino acids. The DNA of the CDR3 is TGTGCCAGCAGCGTAGAAAGCACTCAGAGCTATGGCTACACCTTC. This sequence encodes CASSVESTQSYGYTF.

This clone has only a few counts. The chain has TRBV30 and TRBJ1-2; possibly TRBD1 for D (6 bases). Germline V gene lookup returns CDR1 GTSNPN and CDR2 SVGIG (reference sequence). The CDR3 runs 13 residues. Trimming removed 1 base at V and 6 bases at J, with 12 bases between. CDR3 bases: TGTGCCTGGAGTGGCGGGACAATCCATGGCTACACCTTC. It codes for CAWSGGTIHGYTF.

This clone was picked up a small number of times. The chain recombines TRBV5-1 with TRBJ2-2, with 10 positions matching TRBD2. Germline V gene lookup returns CDR1 SGHRS and CDR2 YFSETQ. The CDR3 is 16 residues long. Losses at the gene ends were 1 base for V and 4 bases for J; bases not matched to a gene: 4. As DNA, the CDR3 is TGCGCCAGCAGCTTGACTAGCGGGGTTCTCACCGGGGAGCTGTTTTTT. Translation: CASSLTSGVLTGELFF.

Only a few counts were recorded for this clone. The same CDR3 arises from other DNA sequences in this sample as well. The chain joins TRBV7-2 to TRBJ1-5, with 7 bases that match TRBD1. Germline V lookup: CDR1 SGHTA, CDR2 FQGNSA. V lost 5 bases to trimming and J lost 2 bases; unmatched junction nucleotides: 6. The CDR3 has 15 amino acids. The CDR3 nucleotides are TGTGCCAGCAGCCCGCGACAGGGTGGCAATCAGCCCCAGCATTTT. It is translated as CASSPRQGGNQPQHF.

The chain links TRBV7-2 to TRBJ2-3; 8 bases are shared with TRBD2. The germline V gene encodes CDR1 SGHTA and CDR2 FQGNSA. The CDR3 is 14 residues long. J gave up 6 bases and V 3 bases, and 5 bases lay outside the gene matches. The CDR3 is CASSFSGEGDTQYF. The CDR3 DNA reads TGTGCCAGCAGCTTTAGCGGGGAGGGTGATACGCAGTATTTT.

The rearrangement joins TRBV7-2 to TRBJ2-3, with TRBD2 matching over 10 bases. J was trimmed by 2 bases and V by 3 bases; bases with no gene match: 5. The CDR3 covers 16 residues. CDR1 SGHTA and CDR2 FQGNSA come from the germline V gene. The CDR3 here is CASSFLGLADTDTQYF. The CDR3 bases are TGTGCCAGCAGCTTCTTAGGACTAGCGGACACAGATACGCAGTATTTT.

In its sample, this clone was seen a few times. The rearrangement uses TRBV7-2 and TRBJ1-1; D is ambiguous. Germline-derived CDR1 and CDR2 are SGHTA and FQGNSA. The CDR3 has 14 residues. V lost 5 bases and J 4 bases, leaving 14 bases between the germline ends. The DNA of the CDR3 is TGTGCCAGCAGCGCTTCCGGATTTTCCACTGAAGCTTTCTTT. This translates into CASSASGFSTEAFF.

The chain combines TRBV6-6 with TRBJ1-5, with D maybe TRBD1 (6 bases). The CDR3 is 16 residues long. V was shortened by 2 bases and J by 3 bases, with 14 bases between the two germline ends. The germline V gene has CDR1 MNHNY and CDR2 SVGAGI (reference sequence). The CDR3 DNA follows: TGTGCCAGCAGTTACCGACAGGATAGGCCCAATCAGCCCCAGCATTTT. Residues: CASSYRQDRPNQPQHF.

This clone was picked up a small number of times. This chain links TRBV15 with TRBJ2-2; 8 bases map to TRBD1. Trimming took 6 bases from V and 5 from J; bases not matched to a gene: 11. The CDR3 runs to 16 residues. Germline V CDR1 and CDR2: LNHNV, YYDKDF (reference sequence). Here the CDR3 DNA reads TGTGCCACCAGAGGGCCAGGACAGGGATTTACCGGGGAGCTGTTTTTT. Translating it yields CATRGPGQGFTGELFF.

This clone was seen only a few times. V gene TRBV30 combines with J gene TRBJ1-2; D ambiguous. Germline CDR1 is GTSNPN and CDR2 is SVGIG (reference sequence). The length of the CDR3 is 12 residues. V gave up 0 bases and J gave up 2 bases, with 4 bases separating them. This CDR3 reads CAWSVRNYGYTF. The CDR3 DNA sequence: TGTGCCTGGAGTGTACGAAACTATGGCTACACCTTC.

Only a few counts were recorded for this clone. The V gene is TRBV5-1, the J gene TRBJ1-2; 7 bases match TRBD1. The CDR3 extends over 14 amino acids. CDR1 is SGHRS and CDR2 is YFSETQ in the germline V gene. V shed 0 bases, J shed 6 bases, and the junction held 5 bases outside the gene matches. CDR3 sequence: CASSLDRGNNGYTF. In DNA form, the CDR3 reads TGCGCCAGCAGCTTGGACAGGGGTAATAATGGCTACACCTTC.

The chain joins TRBV5-6 to TRBJ2-1; the match to TRBD1 covers 8 bases. Germline V gives CDR1 SGHDT, CDR2 YYEEEE. Germline trimming cut 2 bases from V and 2 bases from J; bases unmatched to any gene: 9. CDR3 length: 17 amino acids. Written as DNA, the CDR3 is TGTGCCAGCAGCTTTCCAGGGGGCCCGAGGCCCTACAATGAGCAGTTCTTC. Encoded protein: CASSFPGGPRPYNEQFF.

This sequence joins TRBV18 and TRBJ2-5; D perhaps matches TRBD2 (5 bases). Trimming left V 3 bases short and J 0 bases short, with 8 bases between. CDR1 and CDR2 (germline): KGHSH, LQKENI. This CDR3 comprises 14 residues. The CDR3 bases are TGTGCCAGCTCACCCGAGGGATACCAAGAGACCCAGTACTTC. Protein product: CASSPEGYQETQYF.

The chain recombines TRBV10-3 with TRBJ2-6; a possible D gene is TRBD1 (6 bases). The CDR3 has 13 amino acids. Germline V gene sequence: CDR1 ENHRY, CDR2 SYGVKD. V shed 8 bases and J shed 9 bases, with 14 bases lying between them. For the CDR3, the DNA is TGTGCCATCGGGGGCGATGGGTTCAACGTCCTGACTTTC. Protein: CAIGGDGFNVLTF.

The sample holds a few counts of this clone. The V call is TRBV5-6, the J call TRBJ1-4, with 7 bases lining up with TRBD1. Germline V gene data show CDR1 as SGHDT and CDR2 as YYEEEE. With V trimmed by 4 bases and J by 7 bases, 4 bases remained unmatched. This CDR3 comprises 13 residues. The CDR3 protein is CASSLHRGEKLFF. DNA for the CDR3: TGTGCCAGCAGCCTACACAGGGGTGAAAAACTGTTTTTT. Complete variable domain (other parts from reference TRBV5-6 and TRBJ1-4): DAGVTQSPTHLIKTRGQQVTLRCSPKSGHDTVSWYQQALGQGPQFIFQYYEEEERQRGNFPDRFSGHQFPNYSSELNVNALLLGDSALYLCASSLHRGEKLFFGSGTQLSVL.

This sequence joins TRBV9 and TRBJ2-1, with TRBD2 as a possible D gene (6 bases). The V and J ends lost 5 bases and 7 bases respectively, with 22 bases between them. The CDR3 sequence is 16 residues long. Germline CDR1 SGDLS, CDR2 YYNGEE. For the CDR3, the DNA is TGTGCCAGCAGTCTCGGGGAGGCAAACCGGAGGAATGAGCAGTTCTTC. This codes for CASSLGEANRRNEQFF.

The rearrangement uses TRBV5-6 and TRBJ2-5; D call uncertain. Germline CDR1 reads SGHDT; CDR2 reads YYEEEE. The CDR3 has 12 amino acids. Trimming shortened V by 2 bases and J by 1 base, and 3 bases separated the two germline ends. This chain's CDR3 is CASSFLQETQYF. The CDR3, as DNA: TGTGCCAGCAGCTTTCTCCAAGAGACCCAGTACTTC.

This clone was seen a few times. This chain connects TRBV18 to TRBJ1-1; D gene ambiguous. Trimming cost V 11 bases and J 3 bases, with 16 bases left between them. Germline V lookup: CDR1 KGHSH, CDR2 LQKENI. This CDR3 region has 13 residues. The CDR3 DNA is TGTGCCGCCCTCGACACTGGGGACACTGAAGCTTTCTTT. This encodes CAALDTGDTEAFF.

This clone came up a few times. The same CDR3 is also encoded by other DNA sequences in this sample. The CDR3 DNA is TGTGCCAGCAGCTCAGACAGCCACGAGCAGTACTTC. As protein: CASSSDSHEQYF. This sequence joins TRBV5-4 and TRBJ2-7, with a possible D match to TRBD1 (5 bases). Germline V gene lookup returns CDR1 SGHNT and CDR2 YYREEE (reference sequence). Trimming removed 3 bases from V and 5 bases from J, with 9 bases in between. The CDR3 sequence is 12 residues long.

This clone has a handful of counts. The chain joins TRBV11-2 to TRBJ2-7; 8 bases are a match to TRBD1. CDR3 length: 13 amino acids. The germline V gene has CDR1 SGHAT and CDR2 FQNNGV. The V gene end was trimmed by 6 bases and the J gene end by 3 bases; junction bases not matched to a gene: 4. The CDR3 DNA is TGTGCCAGCAGTCACACAGGGGGCTACGAGCAGTACTTC. Its protein product is CASSHTGGYEQYF.